The 12 T cell receptor beta chains reported below all come from one sample, sequenced in a study of persistence of HIV-infected CD4 T cells. Cells were stimulated with overlapping HIV-1 Gag 15-mer peptides. CD40L-negative CD69-negative CD45RO-high memory CD4+ T cells were sorted as populations depleted of antigen-responding cells. Antigen specificity for these receptors is unknown. The immunoSEQ assay was version 4, run in survey mode. Here immunoSEQ multiplex PCR was the method, and the copy in TCRdb shows in-frame clones only, minus some. Altogether over 30,000 clones are present, 75% to 85% being singletons, with the ten largest covering almost 1%. Specimen: cultured CD4+ T cells from PBMCs, collected from a patient who received antiretroviral therapy. The receptors come from an adult with HIV. The donor label of this sample is uncertain.

The CDR3 loop is CASSLGNSYNEQFF. The CDR3 DNA is TGTGCCAGCAGCTTAGGGAACTCCTACAATGAGCAGTTCTTC. This chain connects TRBV7-9 to TRBJ2-1; D gene uncertain. The CDR3 runs 14 residues. The germline V gene encodes CDR1 SEHNR and CDR2 FQNEAQ (reference sequence). Trimming stripped 1 base from V and 0 bases from J, with 4 bases between. The full variable domain, rest sourced from reference TRBV7-9 and TRBJ2-1, is DTGVSQNPRHKITKRGQNVTFRCDPISEHNRLYWYRQTLGQGPEFLTYFQNEAQLEKSRLLSDRFSAERPKGSFSTLEIQRTEQGDSAMYLCASSLGNSYNEQFFGPGTRLTVL.

The gene calls are TRBV15 and TRBJ2-2, with 11 bases identical to TRBD2. The germline gives CDR1 LNHNV, CDR2 YYDKDF (reference sequence). Trimming cost V 2 bases and J 1 base; bases outside gene matches: 3. The CDR3 covers 17 residues. As DNA, the CDR3 is TGTGCCACCAGCAGAATAGCGGGGGGGATGAACACCGGGGAGCTGTTTTTT. Translation gives CATSRIAGGMNTGELFF.

V and J are TRBV3-1 (or the pseudogene TRBV3-2) and TRBJ1-2; TRBD1 might be the D (6 bases). CDR3 length equals 14 residues. The germline gives CDR1 LGHDT, CDR2 YNNKEL (reference sequence). Deletions cut 0 bases from V and 5 bases from J, with 10 bases between. CDR3 coding DNA: TGTGCCAGCAGCCAAGATCAGGGGTTGTATGGCTACACCTTC. Its protein product is CASSQDQGLYGYTF.

This chain connects TRBV6-5 to TRBJ2-5; possibly TRBD2 for D (6 bases). CDR1 is MNHEY and CDR2 is SVGAGI in the germline V gene. With 6 bases removed from V and 1 base from J, the gap between germline ends came to 12 bases. CDR3 length equals 14 residues. This CDR3 reads CASSPQGLQETQYF. DNA of the CDR3: TGTGCCAGCAGCCCCCAGGGACTCCAAGAGACCCAGTACTTC.

The chain couples TRBV29-1 to TRBJ1-2; 7 bases align to TRBD1. This CDR3 is built from 16 residues. The germline V gene has CDR1 SQVTM and CDR2 ANQGSEA. Trimming removed 6 bases from V and 3 bases from J; junction bases left unmatched: 16. This CDR3 is CSVRQRRWQGDYGYTF. For the CDR3, the DNA is TGCAGCGTACGACAGAGGCGGTGGCAGGGGGACTATGGCTACACCTTC.

The rearrangement joins TRBV9 to TRBJ1-4; 7 nucleotides match TRBD1. The CDR3 loop spans 15 amino acids. Germline loops: CDR1 SGDLS, CDR2 YYNGEE. The junction had 3 bases not matched to a gene; V was cut back by 0 bases and J by 4 bases. The CDR3 coding sequence is TGTGCCAGCAGCGTAGGGGGACAGTTTAATGAAAAACTGTTTTTT. It is translated as CASSVGGQFNEKLFF.

The chain links TRBV12-5 to TRBJ1-3; 7 bases match TRBD1. This CDR3 spans 15 amino acids. Germline V gives CDR1 LGHNT, CDR2 FRNRAP. V lost 3 bases to trimming and J lost 2 bases; unmatched junction nucleotides: 4. The CDR3 sequence: CASGLQGTPGNTIYF. CDR3 nucleotide sequence: TGTGCTAGTGGTTTACAGGGGACCCCTGGAAACACCATATATTTT. The full variable domain, with the rest looked up from reference TRBV12-5 and TRBJ1-3, is DARVTQTPRHKVTEMGQEVTMRCQPILGHNTVFWYRQTMMQGLELLAYFRNRAPLDDSGMPKDRFSAEMPDATLATLKIQPSEPRDSAVYFCASGLQGTPGNTIYFGEGSWLTVV.

The chain couples TRBV4-2 to TRBJ2-3; tentatively, D is TRBD1 (6 bases). The CDR3 consists of 14 residues. Per the germline V gene, CDR1 is LGHNA and CDR2 is YNFKEQ. Trimming took off 2 bases at V and 3 bases at J, with 9 bases between the two ends. The CDR3 DNA is TGTGCCAGCAGCCAATCAACAGGGACAGATACGCAGTATTTT. This codes for CASSQSTGTDTQYF.

CDR3 in DNA: TGTGCCAGCAGTGCCTCCACGGGGATGAGCTATGGCTACACCTTC. It codes for CASSASTGMSYGYTF. The chain links TRBV28 to TRBJ1-2, with unresolved D. The length of the CDR3 is 15 residues. Germline V gives CDR1 MDHEN, CDR2 SYDVKM. The V end was cut by 5 bases, the J end by 4 bases, with 17 bases between.

The chain links TRBV3-1 (or the pseudogene TRBV3-2) to TRBJ2-3, with 12 bases aligning to TRBD2. V gave up 1 base and J gave up 8 bases; unmatched junction bases: 7. Germline V CDR1 and CDR2: LGHDT, YNNKEL (reference sequence). The CDR3 spans 16 residues. CDR3 nucleotide sequence: TGTGCCAGCAGCCAAGCCTCATCTAGCGGGAGGGGTACGCAGTATTTT. Residues: CASSQASSSGRGTQYF.

The chain has TRBV19 and TRBJ1-1; TRBD1 matches 8 bases. Germline-derived CDR1 and CDR2 are LNHDA and SQIVND (reference sequence). The V gene end was trimmed by 7 bases and the J gene end by 4 bases; junction bases not matched to a gene: 11. CDR3 size: 15 residues. The CDR3 reads CASNPISGGVTEAFF. CDR3 nucleotide sequence: TGTGCCAGTAATCCGATTTCAGGGGGCGTCACTGAAGCTTTCTTT.

The V and J genes are TRBV2 and TRBJ1-6; 8 bases are a match to TRBD1. This CDR3 is 14 amino acids long. The germline V gene encodes CDR1 SNHLY and CDR2 FYNNEI. J was trimmed by 9 bases and V by 5 bases; bases with no gene match: 6. The CDR3 here is CASSPTGGSSPLHF. The CDR3 DNA is TGTGCCAGCAGTCCCACAGGGGGGAGTTCACCCCTCCACTTT.